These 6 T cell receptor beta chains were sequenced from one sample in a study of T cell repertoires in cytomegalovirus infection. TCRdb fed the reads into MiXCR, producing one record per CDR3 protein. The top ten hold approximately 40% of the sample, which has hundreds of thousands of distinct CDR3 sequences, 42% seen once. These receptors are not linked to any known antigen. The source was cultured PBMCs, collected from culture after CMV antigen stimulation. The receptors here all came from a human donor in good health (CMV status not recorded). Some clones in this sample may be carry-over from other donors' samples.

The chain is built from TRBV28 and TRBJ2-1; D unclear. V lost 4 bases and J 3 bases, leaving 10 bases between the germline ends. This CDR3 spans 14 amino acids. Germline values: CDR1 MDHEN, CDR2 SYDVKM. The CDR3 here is CASSSGMIYNEQFF. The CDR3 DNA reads TGTGCCAGCAGTTCAGGAATGATCTACAATGAGCAGTTCTTC.

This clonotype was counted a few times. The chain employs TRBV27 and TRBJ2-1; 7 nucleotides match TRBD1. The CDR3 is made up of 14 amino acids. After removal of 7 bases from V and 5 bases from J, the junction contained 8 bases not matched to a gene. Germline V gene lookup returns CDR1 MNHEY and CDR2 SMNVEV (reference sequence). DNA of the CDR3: TGTGCCAGCAACTCCGGGACAGTAAACAATGAGCAGTTCTTC. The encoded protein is CASNSGTVNNEQFF.

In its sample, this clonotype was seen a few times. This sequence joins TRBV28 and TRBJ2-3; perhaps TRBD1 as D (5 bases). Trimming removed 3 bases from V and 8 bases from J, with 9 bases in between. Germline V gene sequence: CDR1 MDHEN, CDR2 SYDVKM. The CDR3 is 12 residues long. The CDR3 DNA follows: TGTGCCAGCAGTTTCAGGGCGGCTACGCAGTATTTT. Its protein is CASSFRAATQYF.

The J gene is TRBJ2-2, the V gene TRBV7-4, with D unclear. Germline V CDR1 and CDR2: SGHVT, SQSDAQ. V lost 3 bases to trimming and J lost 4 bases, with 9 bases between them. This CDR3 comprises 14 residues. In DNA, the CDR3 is TGTGCCAGCAGCTTCCGGCGCACCACCGGGGAGCTGTTTTTT. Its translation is CASSFRRTTGELFF.

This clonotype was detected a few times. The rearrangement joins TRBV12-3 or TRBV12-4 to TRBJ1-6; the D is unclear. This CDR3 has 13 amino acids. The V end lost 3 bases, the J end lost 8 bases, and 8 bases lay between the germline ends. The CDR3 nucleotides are TGTGCCAGCAGTTTGCAGGTTGATTCACCCCTCCACTTT. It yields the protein CASSLQVDSPLHF.

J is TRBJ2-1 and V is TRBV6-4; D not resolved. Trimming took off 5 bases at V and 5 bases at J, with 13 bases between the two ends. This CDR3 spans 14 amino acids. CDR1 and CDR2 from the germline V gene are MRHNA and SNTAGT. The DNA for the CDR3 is TGTGCCAGCAGTCTCGGGCACTTAAACAATGAGCAGTTCTTC. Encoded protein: CASSLGHLNNEQFF.